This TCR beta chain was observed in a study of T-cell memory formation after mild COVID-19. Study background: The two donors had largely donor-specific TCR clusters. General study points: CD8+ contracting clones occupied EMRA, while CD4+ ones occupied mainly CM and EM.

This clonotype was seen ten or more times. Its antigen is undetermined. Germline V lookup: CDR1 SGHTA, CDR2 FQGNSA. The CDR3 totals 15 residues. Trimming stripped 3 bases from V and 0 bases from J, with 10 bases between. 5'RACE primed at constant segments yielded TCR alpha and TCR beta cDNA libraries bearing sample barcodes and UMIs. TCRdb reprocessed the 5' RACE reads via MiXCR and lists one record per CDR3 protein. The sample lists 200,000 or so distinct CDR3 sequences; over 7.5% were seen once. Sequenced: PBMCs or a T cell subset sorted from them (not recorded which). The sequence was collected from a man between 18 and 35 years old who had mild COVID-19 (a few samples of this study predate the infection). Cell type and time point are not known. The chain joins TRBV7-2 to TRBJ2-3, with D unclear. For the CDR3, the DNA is TGTGCCAGCAGCTTTCGAGGTAGCAGCACAGATACGCAGTATTTT. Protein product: CASSFRGSSTDTQYF.